This TCR beta chain stems from a study of blood T cell repertoires in COVID-19. The overall study: Samples taken during acute and convalescent COVID-19 were collected in the United States, Italy and Spain.

This clone has just one count. The V gene's germline CDR1 is KGHSH and CDR2 LQKENI. V dropped 1 base and J dropped 2; count of bases not matched to a gene: 2. The CDR3 extends over 16 amino acids. Sequencing used immunoSEQ multiplex PCR; TCRdb keeps in-frame clones, though not all of them. The sample lists around 150,000 clones; 88% were seen once. The V and J genes are TRBV18 and TRBJ1-2; 12 positions agree with TRBD1. The TCR comes from a man aged 50-60 years with active or convalescent COVID-19. The sequenced sample was peripheral blood. CDR3 nucleotide sequence: TGTGCCAGCTCACCACGGGGACAGGGGGCGAACTATGGCTACACCTTC. This encodes CASSPRGQGANYGYTF.